This is a list of T cell receptor beta chains from one sample in a study of blood T cell repertoires in COVID-19. Sequencing used immunoSEQ multiplex PCR; TCRdb keeps in-frame clones, though not all of them. The data hold roughly 460,000 clones, with roughly 89% observed a single time. The sample was peripheral blood. The receptors were gathered from a man in his late teens or twenties with COVID-19, enrolled during active disease. Both conserved end residues are part of each CDR3.

V	J	CDR3
TRBV19	TRBJ2-1	CASSIGLAGDEQFF
TRBV7-8	TRBJ2-7	CASSWGQGALEQYF
TRBV7-9	TRBJ1-1	CASSKPLAGTEAFF
TRBV5-4	TRBJ2-3	CASSNQGSDTQYF
TRBV11-3	TRBJ2-2	CASSLGAGGPGTGELFF
TRBV18	TRBJ2-1	CASSRSYRGFNEQFF
TRBV3-1/TRBV3-2	TRBJ1-6	CASSRRGSNSPLHF
TRBV3-1/TRBV3-2	TRBJ1-1	CASSQRRQAEAFF
TRBV7-2	TRBJ2-1	CASSLTGGSYNEQFF
TRBV9	TRBJ2-2	CASSVTGGELFF
TRBV27	TRBJ1-6	CASRGNDRVSPLHF
TRBV6-1	TRBJ1-2	CASSEKWVTGGNGYTF
TRBV5-1	TRBJ2-3	CASSPTPLLAGRTDTQYF